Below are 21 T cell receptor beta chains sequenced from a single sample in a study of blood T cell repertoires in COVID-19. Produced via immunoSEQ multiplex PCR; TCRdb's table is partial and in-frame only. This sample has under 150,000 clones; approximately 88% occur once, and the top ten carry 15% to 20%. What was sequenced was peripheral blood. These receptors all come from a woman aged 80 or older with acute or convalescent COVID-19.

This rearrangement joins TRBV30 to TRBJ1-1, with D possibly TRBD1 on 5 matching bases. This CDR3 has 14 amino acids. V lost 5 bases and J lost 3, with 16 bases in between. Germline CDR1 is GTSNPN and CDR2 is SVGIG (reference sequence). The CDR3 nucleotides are TGTGCCTGGGCCCCGGGGGGGAGGGACACTGAAGCTTTCTTT. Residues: CAWAPGGRDTEAFF.

The CDR3 here is CASSLALISTDTQYF. CDR3 nucleotide sequence: TGTGCCAGCAGCTTAGCCCTAATCAGCACAGATACGCAGTATTTT. This chain connects TRBV11-2 to TRBJ2-3; D uncertain. This CDR3 contains 15 residues. V was clipped by 1 base and J by 0 bases, with 8 bases between them. The germline gives CDR1 SGHAT, CDR2 FQNNGV.

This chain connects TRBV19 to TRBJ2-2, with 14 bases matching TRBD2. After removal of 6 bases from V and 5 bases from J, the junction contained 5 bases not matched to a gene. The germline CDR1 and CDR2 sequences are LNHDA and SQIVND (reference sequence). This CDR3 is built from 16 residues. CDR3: CASSPGLAGVTGELFF. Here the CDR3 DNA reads TGTGCCAGTAGCCCGGGACTAGCGGGAGTTACCGGGGAGCTGTTTTTT.

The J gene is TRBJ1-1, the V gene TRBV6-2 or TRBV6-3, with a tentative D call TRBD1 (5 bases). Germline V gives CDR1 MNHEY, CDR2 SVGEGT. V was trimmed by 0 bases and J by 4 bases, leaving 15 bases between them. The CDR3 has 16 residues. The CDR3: CASSYSRVGRGTEAFF. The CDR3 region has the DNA TGTGCCAGCAGTTACTCGAGAGTGGGGCGCGGCACTGAAGCTTTCTTT.

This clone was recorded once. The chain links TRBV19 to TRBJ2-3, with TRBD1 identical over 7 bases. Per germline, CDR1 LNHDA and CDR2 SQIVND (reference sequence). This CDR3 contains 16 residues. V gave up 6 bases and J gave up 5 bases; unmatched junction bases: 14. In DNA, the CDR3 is TGTGCCAGTAGCACACTATCCGGGACAGCAAAAGATACGCAGTATTTT. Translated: CASSTLSGTAKDTQYF.

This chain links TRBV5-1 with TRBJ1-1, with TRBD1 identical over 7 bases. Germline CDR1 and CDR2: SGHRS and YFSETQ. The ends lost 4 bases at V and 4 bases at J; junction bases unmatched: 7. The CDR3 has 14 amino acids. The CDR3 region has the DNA TGCGCCAGCAGCCCGGACAGGTTTGGCACTGAAGCTTTCTTT. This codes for CASSPDRFGTEAFF.

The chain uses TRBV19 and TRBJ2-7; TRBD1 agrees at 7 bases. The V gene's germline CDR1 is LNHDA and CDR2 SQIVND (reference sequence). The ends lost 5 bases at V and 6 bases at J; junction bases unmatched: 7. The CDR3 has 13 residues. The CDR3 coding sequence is TGTGCCAGTAGTCAACAGGGGTTGGGCGAGCAGTACTTC. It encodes CASSQQGLGEQYF.

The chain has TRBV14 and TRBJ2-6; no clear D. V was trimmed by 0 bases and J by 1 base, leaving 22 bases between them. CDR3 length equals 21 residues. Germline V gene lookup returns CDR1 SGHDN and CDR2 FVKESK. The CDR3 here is CASSQDLDAVRLSSGANVLTF. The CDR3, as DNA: TGTGCCAGCAGCCAAGATCTTGATGCGGTCCGTCTGTCATCTGGGGCCAACGTCCTGACTTTC.

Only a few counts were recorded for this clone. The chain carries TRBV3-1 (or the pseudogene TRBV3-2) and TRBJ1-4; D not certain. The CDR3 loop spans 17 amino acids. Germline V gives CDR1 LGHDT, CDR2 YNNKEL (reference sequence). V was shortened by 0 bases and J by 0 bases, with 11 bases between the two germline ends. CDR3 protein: CASSQDPLPATNEKLFF. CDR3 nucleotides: TGTGCCAGCAGCCAAGATCCCCTTCCTGCAACTAATGAAAAACTGTTTTTT.

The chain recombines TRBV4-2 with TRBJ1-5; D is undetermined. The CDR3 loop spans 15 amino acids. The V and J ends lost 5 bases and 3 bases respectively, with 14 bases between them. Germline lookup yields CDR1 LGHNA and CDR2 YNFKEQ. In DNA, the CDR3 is TGTGCCAGCAGCGAAGGTACACAAGTCAATCAGCCCCAGCATTTT. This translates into CASSEGTQVNQPQHF.

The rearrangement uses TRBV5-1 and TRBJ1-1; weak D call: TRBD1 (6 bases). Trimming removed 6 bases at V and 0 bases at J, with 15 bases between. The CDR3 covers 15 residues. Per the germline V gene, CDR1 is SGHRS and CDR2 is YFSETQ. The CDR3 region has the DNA TGCGCCAGCACCTTAAGGGGGGGGCTGAACACTGAAGCTTTCTTT. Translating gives CASTLRGGLNTEAFF.

The CDR3 reads CASSLGGTVQFF. The DNA for the CDR3 is TGTGCCAGCAGCTTAGGCGGGACGGTGCAGTTCTTC. The chain couples TRBV7-2 to TRBJ2-1; a weak D match, TRBD2 (6 bases). The CDR3 contains 12 residues. From germline, CDR1 is SGHTA and CDR2 FQGNSA. Trimming left V 1 base short and J 12 bases short, with 10 bases between.

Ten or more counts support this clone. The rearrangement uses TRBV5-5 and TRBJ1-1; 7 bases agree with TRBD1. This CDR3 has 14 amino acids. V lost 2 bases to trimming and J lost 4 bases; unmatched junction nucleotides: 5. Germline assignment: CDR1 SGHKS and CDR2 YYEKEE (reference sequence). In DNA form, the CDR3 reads TGTGCCAGCAGCTTTCAGGGGGGAGGCACTGAAGCTTTCTTT. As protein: CASSFQGGGTEAFF.

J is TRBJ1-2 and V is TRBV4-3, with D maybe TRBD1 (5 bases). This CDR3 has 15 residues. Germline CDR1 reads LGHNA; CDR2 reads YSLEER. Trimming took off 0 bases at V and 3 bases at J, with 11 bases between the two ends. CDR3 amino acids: CASSQDMEGHYGYTF. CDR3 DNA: TGCGCCAGCAGCCAAGATATGGAGGGGCACTATGGCTACACCTTC.

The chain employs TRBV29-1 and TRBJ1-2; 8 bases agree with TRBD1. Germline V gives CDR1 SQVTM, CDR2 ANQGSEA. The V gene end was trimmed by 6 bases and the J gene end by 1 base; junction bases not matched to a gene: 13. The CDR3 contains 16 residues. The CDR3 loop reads CSVLDRWDRSNYGYTF. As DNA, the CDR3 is TGCAGCGTCTTGGACCGGTGGGACAGGAGTAACTATGGCTACACCTTC.

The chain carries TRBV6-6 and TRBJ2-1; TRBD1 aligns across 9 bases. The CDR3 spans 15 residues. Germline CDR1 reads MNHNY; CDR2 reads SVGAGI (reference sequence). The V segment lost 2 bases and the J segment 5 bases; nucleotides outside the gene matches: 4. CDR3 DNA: TGTGCCAGCAGTTACGGAGGGACAGGGAACAATGAGCAGTTCTTC. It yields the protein CASSYGGTGNNEQFF.

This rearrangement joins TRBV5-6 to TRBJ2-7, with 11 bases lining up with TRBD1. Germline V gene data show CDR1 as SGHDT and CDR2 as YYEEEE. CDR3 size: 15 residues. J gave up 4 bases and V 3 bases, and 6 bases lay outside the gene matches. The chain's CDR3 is CASSWRTGGFYEQYF. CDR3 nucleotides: TGTGCCAGCAGCTGGAGGACAGGGGGCTTTTACGAGCAGTACTTC.

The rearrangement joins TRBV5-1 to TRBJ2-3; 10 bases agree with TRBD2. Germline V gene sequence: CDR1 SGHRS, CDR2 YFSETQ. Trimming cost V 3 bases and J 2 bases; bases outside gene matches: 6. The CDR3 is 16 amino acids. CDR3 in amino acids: CASSSGLAEFTDTQYF. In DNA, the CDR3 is TGCGCCAGCAGCTCCGGACTAGCGGAGTTCACAGATACGCAGTATTTT.

The CDR3: CASSQSWVEETQYF. The CDR3 coding sequence is TGTGCCAGCAGCCAGTCTTGGGTGGAGGAGACCCAGTACTTC. The rearrangement links TRBV3-1 (or the pseudogene TRBV3-2) to TRBJ2-5; D ambiguous. From germline, CDR1 is LGHDT and CDR2 YNNKEL (reference sequence). The CDR3 is 14 residues long. Trimming removed 3 bases from V and 5 bases from J, with 13 bases in between.

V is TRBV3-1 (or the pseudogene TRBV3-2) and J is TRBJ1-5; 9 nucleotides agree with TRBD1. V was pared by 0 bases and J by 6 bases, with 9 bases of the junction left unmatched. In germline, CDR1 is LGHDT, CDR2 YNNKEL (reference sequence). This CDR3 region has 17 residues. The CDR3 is CASSQDLGTGSGQPQHF. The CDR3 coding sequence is TGTGCCAGCAGCCAAGATCTAGGGACAGGGTCGGGTCAGCCCCAGCATTTT.

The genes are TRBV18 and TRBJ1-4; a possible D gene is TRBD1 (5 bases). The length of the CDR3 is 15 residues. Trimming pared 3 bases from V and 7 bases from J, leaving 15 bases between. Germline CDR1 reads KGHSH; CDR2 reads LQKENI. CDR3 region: CASSPRRQNSEKLFF. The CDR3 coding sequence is TGTGCCAGCTCACCTAGGCGACAGAATAGTGAAAAACTGTTTTTT.